This T cell receptor beta chain was sequenced in a study of response to subunit inactivated influenza vaccine. Study-level points and caveats: Few new T cells, the authors suggested, are recruited by each seasonal influenza vaccination.

Germline values: CDR1 MNHNY, CDR2 SVGAGI (reference sequence). This CDR3 region has 12 residues. The germline V and J ends were trimmed by 4 bases and 9 bases, with 10 bases remaining between them. TCRdb processed the RT-PCR reads anew with MiXCR; each CDR3 protein has one entry. Counted here are about 530,000 distinct CDR3 sequences, over 10% occurring once; the ten biggest clones make up less than 15%. This clonotype was observed a handful of times. Antigen: not known. Sample: PBMCs from blood, taken roughly 46 days after vaccination. This receptor was obtained from a man aged 45-60 years who received an inactivated influenza vaccine. The chain links TRBV6-6 to TRBJ2-1; D remains ambiguous. The CDR3 loop reads CASSSIRVEQFF. Here the CDR3 DNA reads TGTGCCAGCAGTTCAATAAGGGTTGAGCAGTTCTTC.